One and the same sample provided the 6 T cell receptor beta chains below, sequenced in a study of CD8+CD57+ T cells in acquired aplastic anemia. Both TCR beta VDJ combination and CDR3 sequence profiling were carried out. Genomic DNA was the template for this profiling. TCRdb redid the calling of the reads with MiXCR, one entry per CDR3 protein. The sample has 180,000 or so distinct CDR3 sequences; about half are singletons. Sequenced material: sorted CD4+, CD8+, or CD8+CD57+ T cells (not recorded which) from PBMCs. Every receptor here comes from a human donor in good health.

This clonotype came up once. This chain uses TRBV11-1 with TRBJ2-7; 11 bases map to TRBD2. Germline CDR1 reads SGHAT; CDR2 reads FQDESV (reference sequence). The CDR3 runs to 16 residues. The junction had 7 bases not matched to a gene; V was cut back by 3 bases and J by 3 bases. The CDR3 nucleotides read TGTGCCAGCAGCTTGGGTAAGCTAGCGGGAGGCTACGAGCAGTACTTC. It is translated as CASSLGKLAGGYEQYF.

This clonotype has a count of ten or more. The chain is built from TRBV5-4 and TRBJ1-5; D not resolved. This CDR3 has 15 amino acids. Germline V lookup: CDR1 SGHNT, CDR2 YYREEE (reference sequence). The germline V and J ends were trimmed by 0 bases and 0 bases, with 7 bases remaining between them. CDR3: CASSLGPDSNQPQHF. The CDR3 DNA sequence: TGTGCCAGCAGCTTGGGTCCGGATAGCAATCAGCCCCAGCATTTT.

This clonotype was observed many times. The chain uses TRBV7-8 and TRBJ1-5; 9 bases align to TRBD1. V shed 6 bases, J shed 7 bases, and the junction held 13 bases outside the gene matches. Per the germline V gene, CDR1 is SGHVS and CDR2 is FQNEAQ. The CDR3 is 16 amino acids. CDR3 coding DNA: TGTGCCAGCAGTTTCCAGGGACAGGGATATCGGCAGCCCCAGCATTTT. Its translation is CASSFQGQGYRQPQHF.

This sequence joins TRBV29-1 and TRBJ2-5; 15 bases match TRBD2. The CDR3 length is 16 residues. The V segment lost 6 bases and the J segment 2 bases; nucleotides outside the gene matches: 7. Germline V gene sequence: CDR1 SQVTM, CDR2 ANQGSEA. In DNA, the CDR3 is TGCAGCGTAGGCGGACTAGCGGGAGGGATACAAGAGACCCAGTACTTC. It specifies CSVGGLAGGIQETQYF.

This clonotype was counted ten times or more. This sequence joins TRBV20-1 and TRBJ2-3; no reliable D call. V was cut by 0 bases and J by 0 bases, with 7 bases left in between. Germline values: CDR1 DFQATT, CDR2 SNEGSKA (reference sequence). This CDR3 has 14 amino acids. The CDR3 here is CSARDFQSTDTQYF. In DNA, the CDR3 is TGCAGTGCTAGAGATTTTCAAAGCACAGATACGCAGTATTTT.

The chain links TRBV27 to TRBJ2-7; 9 positions match TRBD1. The CDR3 runs 15 residues. J lost 2 bases, V lost 2 bases, and 4 bases had no gene match. Germline CDR1 reads MNHEY; CDR2 reads SMNVEV (reference sequence). CDR3 coding DNA: TGTGCCAGCAGTTTAACCGGGACAGGGACCTACGAGCAGTACTTC. Its protein product is CASSLTGTGTYEQYF.